These T cell receptor beta chains were read from a single sample in a study of human T cells and chemical hapten exposure. One entry per CDR3 protein results from TCRdb running MiXCR on the RACE reads. Among 25,000 to 35,000 distinct CDR3 sequences listed, 6.5% to 8.5% were seen once. The sample taken for sequencing was whole blood. These receptor sequences come from a human donor in good health. Some clones in this sample may be carry-over from other donors' samples. The CDR3 runs from the conserved cysteine through the conserved F or W. The D gene is left open where the match is weak. A row's size may be missing; if present it is once, few, many or a size class.

clone_size j_call d_call v_call cdr3_aa cdr3_nt
. TRBJ1-1 TRBD1 TRBV12-3/TRBV12-4 CASRATGTENTEAFF TGTGCCAGCAGAGCCACCGGGACAGAAAACACTGAAGCTTTCTTT
few TRBJ2-1 . TRBV27 CASTSGGADYSEQFF TGTGCCAGCACCTCCGGGGGAGCGGACTACAGTGAGCAGTTCTTC
many TRBJ1-4 . TRBV7-2 CASSFTTNEKLFF TGTGCCAGCAGCTTTACGACTAATGAAAAACTGTTTTTT
few TRBJ1-3 . TRBV28 CASSLAGETIYF TGTGCCAGCAGTTTGGCAGGGGAGACCATATATTTT
many TRBJ1-4 TRBD1 TRBV11-2 CASSLGSWTGDLATNEKLFF TGTGCCAGCAGCTTAGGAAGCTGGACAGGGGACCTTGCAACTAATGAAAAACTGTTTTTT
medium-sized TRBJ1-2 . TRBV29-1 CSVEEIGLGGTTNYGYTF TGCAGCGTTGAAGAAATAGGGCTAGGAGGGACAACGAACTATGGCTACACCTTC
many TRBJ1-1 . TRBV11-1 CASSLGRGSTEAFF TGTGCCAGCAGCTTAGGCAGGGGATCCACTGAAGCTTTCTTT
. TRBJ2-2 TRBD2 TRBV9 CASSVRLAGVGNTGELFF TGTGCCAGCAGCGTTCGCTTAGCGGGAGTAGGGAACACCGGGGAGCTGTTTTTT
many TRBJ1-5 . TRBV28 CASRNRVRNQPQHF TGTGCCAGCAGGAACAGGGTGCGCAATCAGCCCCAGCATTTT
few TRBJ1-1 TRBD1 TRBV6-5 CASSLFRGQGAATEAFF TGTGCCAGCAGTCTATTTAGAGGACAGGGGGCGGCCACTGAAGCTTTCTTT
few TRBJ2-3 TRBD2 TRBV20-1 CSANPGLAGVSTDTQYF TGCAGTGCCAACCCGGGACTAGCGGGGGTGAGCACAGATACGCAGTATTTT